This TCR beta chain was retrieved from a study of blood T cell repertoires in COVID-19. Study summary: From T cells, B-cell-depleted T cells, or PBMCs came the material, which was cDNA or gDNA.

Original processing notes: Nucleated cell number was recorded as an estimate derived from reference gene primer amplification. Profiled with immunoSEQ multiplex PCR; TCRdb holds only in-frame clones, not every one. The DNA gave D and trimming, while V, J and clone size come from that table. The data hold about 480,000 clones, with 80% to 90% observed a single time. The CDR3 totals 14 residues. Germline V gene data show CDR1 as SEHNR and CDR2 as FQNEAQ (reference sequence). Deletions cut 6 bases from V and 7 bases from J, with 18 bases between. Participant ages covered 18 to 89 years across some 25 US areas. Symptom resolution, clearance, or two negative PCRs marked the recovered donors of Cohort 3.

This sequence was found in a woman aged 55-70 years who had recovered from COVID-19. The genes are TRBV7-9 and TRBJ1-2; the D is unclear. Input material: PBMCs or T cells enriched from blood (not recorded which). In DNA form, the CDR3 reads TGTGCCAGCAGTTCCCCGGGCCCCGGGAGTGGCTACACCTTC. It specifies CASSSPGPGSGYTF. Looking up the rest from reference TRBV7-9 and TRBJ1-2 gives the full variable domain: DTGVSQNPRHKITKRGQNVTFRCDPISEHNRLYWYRQTLGQGPEFLTYFQNEAQLEKSRLLSDRFSAERPKGSFSTLEIQRTEQGDSAMYLCASSSPGPGSGYTFGSGTRLTVV.